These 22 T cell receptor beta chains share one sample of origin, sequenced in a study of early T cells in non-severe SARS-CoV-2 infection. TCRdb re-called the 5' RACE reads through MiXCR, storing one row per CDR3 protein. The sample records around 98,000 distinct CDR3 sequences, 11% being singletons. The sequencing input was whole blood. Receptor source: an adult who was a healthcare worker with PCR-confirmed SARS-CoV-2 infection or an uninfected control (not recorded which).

The CDR3 DNA is TGTGCCAGCAGACTAGCGGAGGCCTACGAGCAGTACTTC. It codes for CASRLAEAYEQYF. V is TRBV6-5 and J is TRBJ2-7; 8 nucleotides align to TRBD2. CDR3 length: 13 residues. The germline CDR1 and CDR2 sequences are MNHEY and SVGAGI. The V gene end was trimmed by 6 bases and the J gene end by 2 bases; junction bases not matched to a gene: 3.

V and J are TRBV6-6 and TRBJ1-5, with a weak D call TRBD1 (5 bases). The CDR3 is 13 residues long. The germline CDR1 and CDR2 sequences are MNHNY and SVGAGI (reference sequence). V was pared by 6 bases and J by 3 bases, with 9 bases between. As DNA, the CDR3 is TGTGCCAGCAGCCCGGGGGTCAATCAGCCCCAGCATTTT. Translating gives CASSPGVNQPQHF.

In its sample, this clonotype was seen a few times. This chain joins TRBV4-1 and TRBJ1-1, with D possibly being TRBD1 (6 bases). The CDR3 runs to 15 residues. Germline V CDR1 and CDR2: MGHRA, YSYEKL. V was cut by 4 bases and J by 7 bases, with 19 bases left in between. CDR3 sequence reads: CASSPTGGGQIEAFF. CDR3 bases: TGCGCCAGCAGCCCCACCGGAGGGGGGCAGATTGAAGCTTTCTTT.

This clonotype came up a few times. CDR3: CASSLAGTGGYEQYF. CDR3 nucleotide sequence: TGTGCCAGCAGCTTAGCGGGGACAGGCGGCTACGAGCAGTACTTC. The rearrangement joins TRBV7-8 to TRBJ2-7; TRBD1 aligns across 8 bases. Per the germline V gene, CDR1 is SGHVS and CDR2 is FQNEAQ. CDR3 length equals 15 residues. J was trimmed by 3 bases and V by 0 bases; bases with no gene match: 4.

The CDR3 spells CAISPTGGSYNEQFF. The DNA of the CDR3 is TGTGCCATCTCTCCAACAGGGGGCAGCTACAATGAGCAGTTCTTC. The chain links TRBV10-3 to TRBJ2-1; 9 positions agree with TRBD1. The CDR3 is made up of 15 amino acids. Germline V lookup: CDR1 ENHRY, CDR2 SYGVKD. Trimming removed 8 bases from V and 3 bases from J; junction bases left unmatched: 8.

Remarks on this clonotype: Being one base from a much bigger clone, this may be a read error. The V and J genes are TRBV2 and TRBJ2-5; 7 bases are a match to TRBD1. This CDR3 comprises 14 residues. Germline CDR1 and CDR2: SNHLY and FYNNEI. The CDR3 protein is CASNRDRSEETLYF. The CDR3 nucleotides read TGTGCCAGCAACCGGGACAGAAGCGAGGAGACCCTGTACTTC.

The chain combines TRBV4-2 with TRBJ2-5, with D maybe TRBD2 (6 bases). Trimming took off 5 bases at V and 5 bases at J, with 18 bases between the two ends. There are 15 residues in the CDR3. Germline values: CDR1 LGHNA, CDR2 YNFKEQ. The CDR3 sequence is CASSYIWIGGETQYF. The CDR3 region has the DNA TGTGCCAGCAGCTACATTTGGATCGGAGGGGAGACCCAGTACTTC.

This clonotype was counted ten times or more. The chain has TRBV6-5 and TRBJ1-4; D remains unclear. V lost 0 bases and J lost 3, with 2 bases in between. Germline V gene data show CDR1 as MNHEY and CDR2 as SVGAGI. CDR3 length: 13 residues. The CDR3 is CASSYSPNEKLFF. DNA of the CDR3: TGTGCCAGCAGTTACTCGCCTAATGAAAAACTGTTTTTT.

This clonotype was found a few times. The CDR3 spells CASRFVRRDGSSYEQYF. In DNA, the CDR3 is TGTGCAAGTCGCTTTGTTCGCCGGGACGGAAGCTCCTACGAGCAGTACTTC. This chain joins TRBV12-2 and TRBJ2-7; TRBD1, the table's D call, lacks a check against the DNA. TRBV12-2 is marked as a pseudogene. The CDR3 sequence is 17 residues long.

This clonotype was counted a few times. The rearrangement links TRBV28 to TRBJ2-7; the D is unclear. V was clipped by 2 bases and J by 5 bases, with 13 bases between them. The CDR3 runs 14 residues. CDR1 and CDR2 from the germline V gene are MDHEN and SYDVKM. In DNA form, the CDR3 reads TGTGCCAGCAGTTTAGATAGGGCCCTCGACGAGCAGTACTTC. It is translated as CASSLDRALDEQYF.

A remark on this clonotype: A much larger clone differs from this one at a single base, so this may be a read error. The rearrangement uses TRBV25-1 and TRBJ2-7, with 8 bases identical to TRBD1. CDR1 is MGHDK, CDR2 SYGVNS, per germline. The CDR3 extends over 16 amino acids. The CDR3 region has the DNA TGTACCAGCACCCCAGACCCCGCGACAGGGGTCTACGAGCAGTACTTC. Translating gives CTSTPDPATGVYEQYF.

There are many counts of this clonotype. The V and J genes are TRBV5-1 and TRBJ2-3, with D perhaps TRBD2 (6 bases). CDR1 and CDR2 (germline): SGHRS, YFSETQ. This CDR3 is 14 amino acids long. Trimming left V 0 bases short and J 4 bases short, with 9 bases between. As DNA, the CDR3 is TGCGCCAGCAGCTTGGCGGGGGAAGCAGATACGCAGTATTTT. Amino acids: CASSLAGEADTQYF.

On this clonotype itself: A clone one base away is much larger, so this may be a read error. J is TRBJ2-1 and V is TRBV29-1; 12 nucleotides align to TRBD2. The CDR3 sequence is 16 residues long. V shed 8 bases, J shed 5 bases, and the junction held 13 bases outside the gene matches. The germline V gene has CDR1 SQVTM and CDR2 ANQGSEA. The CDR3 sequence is CSFVMASGRGNNEQFF. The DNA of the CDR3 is TGCAGCTTTGTCATGGCTAGCGGGAGGGGGAACAATGAGCAGTTCTTC.

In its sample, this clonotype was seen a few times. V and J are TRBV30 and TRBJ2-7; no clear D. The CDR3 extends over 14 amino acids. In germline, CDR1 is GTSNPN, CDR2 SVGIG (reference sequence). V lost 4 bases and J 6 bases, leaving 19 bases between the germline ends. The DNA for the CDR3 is TGTGCCTGGACTAAGTCGCACAACTTGGTCGAGCAGTACTTC. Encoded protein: CAWTKSHNLVEQYF.

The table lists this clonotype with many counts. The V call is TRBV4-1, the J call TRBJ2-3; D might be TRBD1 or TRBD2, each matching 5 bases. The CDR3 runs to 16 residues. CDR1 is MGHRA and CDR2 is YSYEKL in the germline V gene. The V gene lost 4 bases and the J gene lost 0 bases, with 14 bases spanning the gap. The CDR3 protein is CASSRGALPSTDTQYF. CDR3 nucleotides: TGCGCCAGCAGCCGAGGGGCCTTACCCAGCACAGATACGCAGTATTTT.

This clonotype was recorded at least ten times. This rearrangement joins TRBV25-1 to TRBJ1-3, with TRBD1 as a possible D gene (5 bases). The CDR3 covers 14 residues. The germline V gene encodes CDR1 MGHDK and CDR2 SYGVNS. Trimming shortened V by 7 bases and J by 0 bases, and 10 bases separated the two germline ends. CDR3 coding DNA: TGTGCCAGCATTGGACACCGCTCTGGAAACACCATATATTTT. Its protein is CASIGHRSGNTIYF.

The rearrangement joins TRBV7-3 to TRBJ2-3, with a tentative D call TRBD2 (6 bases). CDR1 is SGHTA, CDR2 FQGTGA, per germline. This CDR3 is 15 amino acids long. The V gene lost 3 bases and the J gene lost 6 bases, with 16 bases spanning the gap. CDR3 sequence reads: CASSFSGGLGDTQYF. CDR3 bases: TGTGCCAGCAGCTTTAGCGGCGGTTTGGGGGATACGCAGTATTTT.

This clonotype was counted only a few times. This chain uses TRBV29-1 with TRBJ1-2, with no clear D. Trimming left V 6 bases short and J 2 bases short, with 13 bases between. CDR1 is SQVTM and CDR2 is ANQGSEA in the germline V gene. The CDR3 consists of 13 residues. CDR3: CSVFGDGNYGYTF. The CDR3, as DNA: TGCAGCGTATTTGGAGACGGGAACTATGGCTACACCTTC.

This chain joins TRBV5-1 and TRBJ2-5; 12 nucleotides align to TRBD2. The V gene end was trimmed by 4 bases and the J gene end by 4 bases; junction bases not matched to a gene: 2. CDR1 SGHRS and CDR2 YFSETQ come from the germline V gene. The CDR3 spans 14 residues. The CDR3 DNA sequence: TGCGCCAGCAGCATGACTAGCGGGAGAGAGACCCAGTACTTC. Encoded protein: CASSMTSGRETQYF. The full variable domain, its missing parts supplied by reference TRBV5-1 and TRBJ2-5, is KAGVTQTPRYLIKTRGQQVTLSCSPISGHRSVSWYQQTPGQGLQFLFEYFSETQRNKGNFPGRFSGRQFSNSRSEMNVSTLELGDSALYLCASSMTSGRETQYFGPGTRLLVL.

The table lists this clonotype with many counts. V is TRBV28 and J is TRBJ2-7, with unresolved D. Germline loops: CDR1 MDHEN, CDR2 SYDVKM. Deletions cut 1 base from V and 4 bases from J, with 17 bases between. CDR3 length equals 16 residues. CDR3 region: CASSLFPGSLGYEQYF. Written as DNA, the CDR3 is TGTGCCAGCAGTTTATTCCCCGGATCCCTCGGGTACGAGCAGTACTTC.

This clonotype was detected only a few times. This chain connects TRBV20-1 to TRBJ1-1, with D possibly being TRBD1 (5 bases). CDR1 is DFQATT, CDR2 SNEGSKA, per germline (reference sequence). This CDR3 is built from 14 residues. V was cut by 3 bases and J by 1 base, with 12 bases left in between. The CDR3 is CSASLPGRNTEAFF. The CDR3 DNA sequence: TGCAGTGCTAGCCTGCCGGGACGGAACACTGAAGCTTTCTTT.

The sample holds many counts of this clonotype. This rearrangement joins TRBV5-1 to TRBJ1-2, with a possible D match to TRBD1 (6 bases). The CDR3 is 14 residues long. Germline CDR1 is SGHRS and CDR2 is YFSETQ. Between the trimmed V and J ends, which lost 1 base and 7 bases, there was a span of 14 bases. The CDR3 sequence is CASSLQGQSSGYTF. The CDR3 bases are TGCGCCAGCAGCTTGCAGGGACAATCGAGTGGCTACACCTTC. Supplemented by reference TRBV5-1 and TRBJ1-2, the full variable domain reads KAGVTQTPRYLIKTRGQQVTLSCSPISGHRSVSWYQQTPGQGLQFLFEYFSETQRNKGNFPGRFSGRQFSNSRSEMNVSTLELGDSALYLCASSLQGQSSGYTFGSGTRLTVV.